This note documents a single TCR beta chain sequence. Its target is unknown. This CDR3 comprises 15 residues. V trimming: 6 bases; J trimming: 5 bases; junction bases outside the gene matches: 9. Per germline, CDR1 LNHDA and CDR2 SQIVND (reference sequence). Stated time point: newly diagnosed GD, antithyroid drugs for less than 3 months. From RNA extracted from PBMCs, the TCR library was made. It was by American Thyroid Association guidelines that Graves' disease was diagnosed. The authors drew patients from an endocrinology department in Xi'an, China. This sample was taken from a study of regulatory T cells in long-lasting Graves disease. General study results and limits: Persistent disease was associated with favored TRBV28 usage and with favored use of TRBJ1-2 and TRBJ2-5. Among persistent patients, a larger number of public clonotypes were shared (about 2,800) than among newly diagnosed patients (about 1,000).

Arm-PCR of CDR3 regions with iRepertoire HTBI primers generated TCR beta libraries. Each CDR3 protein gets one entry after TCRdb re-called the multiplex PCR reads with MiXCR. The sample records 250,000 to 400,000 distinct CDR3 sequences, under 20% being singletons. This TCR was recovered from a female donor with Graves disease. The source was peripheral blood mononuclear cells (PBMCs), collected at new diagnosis, from a patient treated with antithyroid drugs. The chain uses TRBV19 and TRBJ2-1, with 8 bases fitting TRBD2. In DNA form, the CDR3 reads TGTGCCAGTAGAGGAAGCGGGAGAAGCAACAATGAGCAGTTCTTC. It is translated as CASRGSGRSNNEQFF.